These T cell receptor beta chains were read from a single sample in a study of early T cells in non-severe SARS-CoV-2 infection. TCRdb recomputed calls from the 5' RACE reads with MiXCR, one row per CDR3 protein. The sample holds 74,000 or so distinct CDR3 sequences, approximately 10% seen once. The specimen sequenced was whole blood. The receptors derive from an adult who was a healthcare worker with PCR-confirmed SARS-CoV-2 infection or an uninfected control (not recorded which). Each CDR3 is given with its conserved first and last residue. The order of the fields is J gene, CDR3 length, V gene, D gene, clone size, CDR3 DNA, CDR3 protein. The D gene is left open where the match is weak. Size is omitted from some rows. Given values are once, few, many or a class for expanded clones.

J gene: TRBJ1-2
CDR3 length: 14
V gene: TRBV9
D gene: NA
clone size: NA
CDR3 DNA: TGTGCCAGCAGCGTAGAGGCCGGGGGCCCTGGCTACACCTTC
CDR3 protein: CASSVEAGGPGYTF

J gene: TRBJ2-1
CDR3 length: 13
V gene: TRBV29-1
D gene: NA
clone size: NA
CDR3 DNA: TGCAGCGTTGAAGGAGGAGCCTACAATGAGCAGTTCTTC
CDR3 protein: CSVEGGAYNEQFF

J gene: TRBJ2-7
CDR3 length: 16
V gene: TRBV11-2
D gene: TRBD2
clone size: few
CDR3 DNA: TGTGTCAGCAGCTCAAGGACTAGCGGGGAAGTCTACGAGCAGTACTTC
CDR3 protein: CVSSSRTSGEVYEQYF

J gene: TRBJ2-1
CDR3 length: 16
V gene: TRBV12-3/TRBV12-4
D gene: NA
clone size: few
CDR3 DNA: TGTGCCAGCAGTTCCCCGGTGGGTCCTGGGGACAATGAGCAGTTCTTC
CDR3 protein: CASSSPVGPGDNEQFF

J gene: TRBJ2-7
CDR3 length: 16
V gene: TRBV19
D gene: NA
clone size: many
CDR3 DNA: TGTGCCAGTAGGGGAGCACACACAGGGTACACCTACGAGCAGTACTTC
CDR3 protein: CASRGAHTGYTYEQYF

J gene: TRBJ2-7
CDR3 length: 14
V gene: TRBV7-2
D gene: NA
clone size: NA
CDR3 DNA: TGTGCCAGCAGCTTAGCACGTCAGAGCTACGAGCAGTACTTC
CDR3 protein: CASSLARQSYEQYF

J gene: TRBJ1-1
CDR3 length: 16
V gene: TRBV9
D gene: TRBD1
clone size: many
CDR3 DNA: TGTGCCAGCAGCGTCCCGGGACAGGGTCCAAACACTGAAGCTTTCTTT
CDR3 protein: CASSVPGQGPNTEAFF

J gene: TRBJ1-2
CDR3 length: 14
V gene: TRBV19
D gene: NA
clone size: many
CDR3 DNA: TGTGCCAGTAGTCCCCTGAGAGGGTTCTATGGCTACACCTTC
CDR3 protein: CASSPLRGFYGYTF

J gene: TRBJ2-5
CDR3 length: 14
V gene: TRBV4-1
D gene: NA
clone size: many
CDR3 DNA: TGCGCCAGCAGCCAATCGGACCGAAAAGAGACCCAGTACTTC
CDR3 protein: CASSQSDRKETQYF

J gene: TRBJ1-1
CDR3 length: 16
V gene: TRBV7-6
D gene: TRBD1
clone size: NA
CDR3 DNA: TGTGCCAGCAGCTCACCCCCCGGGACAGCGAACACTGAAGCTTTCTTT
CDR3 protein: CASSSPPGTANTEAFF

J gene: TRBJ2-1
CDR3 length: 18
V gene: TRBV10-2
D gene: NA
clone size: few
CDR3 DNA: TGCGCCAGCAGTGAGTGGGAAGAGGGGCCCTCTTTCTACAATGAGCAGTTCTTC
CDR3 protein: CASSEWEEGPSFYNEQFF

J gene: TRBJ2-7
CDR3 length: 16
V gene: TRBV7-2
D gene: NA
clone size: many
CDR3 DNA: TGTGCCAGCAGTTACGGTGGAGCAGCAGGAGGGTACGAGCAGTACTTC
CDR3 protein: CASSYGGAAGGYEQYF

J gene: TRBJ2-2
CDR3 length: 14
V gene: TRBV7-6
D gene: NA
clone size: many
CDR3 DNA: TGTGCCAGCACCGAGATAGGGAACACCGGGGAGCTGTTTTTT
CDR3 protein: CASTEIGNTGELFF

J gene: TRBJ2-1
CDR3 length: 15
V gene: TRBV6-5
D gene: NA
clone size: many
CDR3 DNA: TGTGCCAGCAGACCCGACAGGAACGTCTACAATGAGCAGTTCTTC
CDR3 protein: CASRPDRNVYNEQFF

J gene: TRBJ1-2
CDR3 length: 12
V gene: TRBV7-9
D gene: NA
clone size: many
CDR3 DNA: TGTGCCAGCAGACGTAACAGGGAAGGCTACACCTTC
CDR3 protein: CASRRNREGYTF

J gene: TRBJ2-7
CDR3 length: 14
V gene: TRBV20-1
D gene: NA
clone size: many
CDR3 DNA: TGCAGTGCTCCTACACGGGGGAGCTCCTACGAGCAGTACTTC
CDR3 protein: CSAPTRGSSYEQYF

J gene: TRBJ1-4
CDR3 length: 15
V gene: TRBV19
D gene: NA
clone size: NA
CDR3 DNA: TGTGCCAGTAGTACCGGTCGGCCGGGGGGTGAAAAACTGTTTTTT
CDR3 protein: CASSTGRPGGEKLFF

J gene: TRBJ2-2
CDR3 length: 13
V gene: TRBV9
D gene: NA
clone size: few
CDR3 DNA: TGTGCCAGCAGCGCCTACTCCTCCGGGGAGCTGTTTTTT
CDR3 protein: CASSAYSSGELFF

J gene: TRBJ2-1
CDR3 length: 12
V gene: TRBV29-1
D gene: NA
clone size: NA
CDR3 DNA: TGCAGCATAGCCGGGCCCGGGAATGAGCAGTTCTTC
CDR3 protein: CSIAGPGNEQFF

J gene: TRBJ2-7
CDR3 length: 16
V gene: TRBV7-9
D gene: TRBD1
clone size: many
CDR3 DNA: TGTGCCAGCAGAACCGACAGGGGAAAATTGGTTGACGAGCAGTACTTC
CDR3 protein: CASRTDRGKLVDEQYF

J gene: TRBJ2-2
CDR3 length: 14
V gene: TRBV19
D gene: NA
clone size: NA
CDR3 DNA: TGTGCCACCGAGTTGGGGGCTGGGGCCGGGGAGCTGTTTTTT
CDR3 protein: CATELGAGAGELFF

J gene: TRBJ1-3
CDR3 length: 16
V gene: TRBV4-1
D gene: TRBD1
clone size: few
CDR3 DNA: TGCGCCAGCAGCCAAGCAGGGACAGGGAGTGGAAACACCATATATTTT
CDR3 protein: CASSQAGTGSGNTIYF

J gene: TRBJ2-3
CDR3 length: 14
V gene: TRBV29-1
D gene: TRBD1
clone size: many
CDR3 DNA: TGCAGCACCCCGGGACAGGGCCTCACAGATACGCAGTATTTT
CDR3 protein: CSTPGQGLTDTQYF

J gene: TRBJ1-1
CDR3 length: 15
V gene: TRBV5-1
D gene: NA
clone size: many
CDR3 DNA: TGCGCCAGCAGCCAGGTGGGGGGTGGCAACACTGAAGCTTTCTTT
CDR3 protein: CASSQVGGGNTEAFF

J gene: TRBJ1-1
CDR3 length: 13
V gene: TRBV2
D gene: TRBD1
clone size: NA
CDR3 DNA: TGTGCCAGCAGGTGGGGACAGGGGGCTCTGGCTTTCTTT
CDR3 protein: CASRWGQGALAFF

J gene: TRBJ1-2
CDR3 length: 14
V gene: TRBV5-1
D gene: TRBD1
clone size: many
CDR3 DNA: TGCGCCAGCAGCTGGGGACAGGGCGGCTATGGCTACACCTTC
CDR3 protein: CASSWGQGGYGYTF

J gene: TRBJ2-2
CDR3 length: 17
V gene: TRBV3-1
D gene: TRBD2
clone size: NA
CDR3 DNA: TGTGCCAGCAGCCCAAGACCGGGACTAGTTCTGCCCGGGGAGCTGTTTTTT
CDR3 protein: CASSPRPGLVLPGELFF

J gene: TRBJ2-1
CDR3 length: 13
V gene: TRBV7-9
D gene: TRBD2
clone size: few
CDR3 DNA: TGTGCCAGCAGCTTGGGCGGGAGTACTGAGCAGTTCTTC
CDR3 protein: CASSLGGSTEQFF